These 18 T cell receptor beta chains originate from one sample sequenced in a study of T cell clones after liver transplantation. Assay: immunoSEQ multiplex PCR; the TCRdb copy retains only in-frame clones and omits some. Of around 43,000 clones in the sample, 85% to 90% are singletons; the top ten hold about 2.6%. The starting material was CD4+ T cells from blood, obtained 24 months after liver transplant. The receptors originated from a human patient who received a liver transplant. The graft donor may account for some of the T cells.

This rearrangement joins TRBV30 to TRBJ1-1; D is ambiguous. Trimming pared 0 bases from V and 0 bases from J, leaving 5 bases between. Germline values: CDR1 GTSNPN, CDR2 SVGIG (reference sequence). This CDR3 contains 13 residues. The CDR3 DNA sequence: TGTGCCTGGAGTGTAGGACTGAACACTGAAGCTTTCTTT. Translating gives CAWSVGLNTEAFF.

V and J are TRBV15 and TRBJ2-5; the D gene is possibly TRBD1 (5 bases). The V gene lost 0 bases and the J gene lost 2 bases, with 16 bases spanning the gap. The CDR3 is 17 residues long. CDR1 and CDR2 from the germline V gene are LNHNV and YYDKDF (reference sequence). CDR3 coding DNA: TGTGCCACCAGCAGAGAGGGCCTAGACAGCGCTCAAGAGACCCAGTACTTC. Its translation is CATSREGLDSAQETQYF.

The chain employs TRBV27 and TRBJ2-5; TRBD1 matches 8 bases. The CDR3 sequence is 14 residues long. The germline gives CDR1 MNHEY, CDR2 SMNVEV (reference sequence). V was pared by 6 bases and J by 5 bases, with 8 bases of the junction left unmatched. The CDR3 nucleotides are TGTGCCAGCAGCAGGACAGGGTTAGGGGAGACCCAGTACTTC. As protein: CASSRTGLGETQYF.

The chain combines TRBV28 with TRBJ1-2; TRBD1 agrees at 7 bases. The ends lost 4 bases at V and 5 bases at J; junction bases unmatched: 13. The CDR3 loop spans 16 amino acids. CDR1 and CDR2 (germline): MDHEN, SYDVKM. The CDR3 sequence is CASSSNLGTAFYGYTF. CDR3 sequence (DNA): TGTGCCAGCAGTTCTAACCTCGGGACAGCCTTTTATGGCTACACCTTC.

The rearrangement joins TRBV2 to TRBJ2-2, with TRBD1 matching over 9 bases. Germline V CDR1 and CDR2: SNHLY, FYNNEI. Trimming removed 6 bases from V and 5 bases from J; junction bases left unmatched: 7. This CDR3 has 15 amino acids. For the CDR3, the DNA is TGTGCCAGCAGGGGTGACAGGGGGAGTACCGGGGAGCTGTTTTTT. This sequence encodes CASRGDRGSTGELFF.

The J gene is TRBJ2-7, the V gene TRBV29-1; TRBD2 matches at 8 bases. The length of the CDR3 is 13 residues. J lost 4 bases, V lost 6 bases, and 8 bases had no gene match. CDR1 and CDR2 from the germline V gene are SQVTM and ANQGSEA. The CDR3 region has the DNA TGCAGCGTCGTAGCGGGGCTAGGATACGAGCAGTACTTC. The encoded protein is CSVVAGLGYEQYF.

The chain combines TRBV7-3 with TRBJ2-7; D unclear. V was trimmed by 2 bases and J by 3 bases, leaving 14 bases between them. The CDR3 sequence is 15 residues long. CDR1 and CDR2 (germline): SGHTA, FQGTGA. CDR3: CASSLLHSPIYEQYF. The CDR3 region has the DNA TGTGCCAGCAGCTTACTCCATTCCCCTATCTACGAGCAGTACTTC. Together with reference TRBV7-3 and TRBJ2-7, the CDR3 gives the full variable domain: GAGVSQTPSNKVTEKGKYVELRCDPISGHTALYWYRQSLGQGPEFLIYFQGTGAADDSGLPNDRFFAVRPEGSVSTLKIQRTERGDSAVYLCASSLLHSPIYEQYFGPGTRLTVT.

V usage is TRBV2 and J usage is TRBJ1-5; no clear D. This CDR3 has 13 residues. Germline-derived CDR1 and CDR2 are SNHLY and FYNNEI. The V gene lost 8 bases and the J gene lost 3 bases, with 11 bases spanning the gap. CDR3 DNA: TGTGCCAGCTGTAGGGTTGACAATCAGCCCCAGCATTTT. As protein: CASCRVDNQPQHF.

V usage is TRBV10-3 and J usage is TRBJ2-2; 7 nucleotides agree with TRBD1. J was trimmed by 3 bases and V by 6 bases; bases with no gene match: 7. There are 15 residues in the CDR3. Per germline, CDR1 ENHRY and CDR2 SYGVKD. The CDR3 protein is CAISERQGYTGELFF. The CDR3 DNA reads as TGTGCCATCAGCGAGCGACAGGGATACACCGGGGAGCTGTTTTTT.

This clone was detected only once. The V call is TRBV19, the J call TRBJ1-1; 8 nucleotides align to TRBD1. The V and J ends lost 5 bases and 4 bases, in that order; junction bases with no gene match: 9. Germline CDR1 reads LNHDA; CDR2 reads SQIVND (reference sequence). The CDR3 runs 15 residues. The CDR3 sequence: CASSVDRGVVTEAFF. CDR3 nucleotide sequence: TGTGCCAGTAGTGTTGACAGGGGAGTGGTCACTGAAGCTTTCTTT.

The rearrangement links TRBV2 to TRBJ2-5; no reliable D call. Between the trimmed V and J ends, which lost 4 bases and 4 bases, there was a span of 13 bases. CDR3 size: 14 residues. The V gene's germline CDR1 is SNHLY and CDR2 FYNNEI. DNA of the CDR3: TGTGCCAGCAGTGCCGGGCAGGTTGGAGAGACCCAGTACTTC. Protein product: CASSAGQVGETQYF. Variable domain in full (rest from reference TRBV2 and TRBJ2-5): EPEVTQTPSHQVTQMGQEVILRCVPISNHLYFYWYRQILGQKVEFLVSFYNNEISEKSEIFDDQFSVERPDGSNFTLKIRSTKLEDSAMYFCASSAGQVGETQYFGPGTRLLVL.

V gene TRBV15 combines with J gene TRBJ2-1, with 12 bases matching TRBD2. The germline V gene encodes CDR1 LNHNV and CDR2 YYDKDF (reference sequence). The CDR3 sequence is 14 residues long. Trimming at V came to 8 bases and at J to 6 bases, leaving 5 bases not matched to a gene. The CDR3 DNA is TGTGCCACCCAACTAGCGGGGGGAATCAATGAGCAGTTCTTC. Translated: CATQLAGGINEQFF.

The gene calls are TRBV19 and TRBJ1-1; 7 positions agree with TRBD1. The trim removed 5 bases at V and 4 bases at J, leaving 7 bases unmatched. The germline gives CDR1 LNHDA, CDR2 SQIVND (reference sequence). There are 14 residues in the CDR3. CDR3 amino acids: CASSQRQGSTEAFF. DNA for the CDR3: TGTGCCAGTAGTCAGAGACAGGGCAGCACTGAAGCTTTCTTT.

This clone showed up just a few times. This rearrangement joins TRBV6-1 to TRBJ2-7; 8 positions agree with TRBD2. Germline values: CDR1 MNHNS, CDR2 SASEGT. With V trimmed by 5 bases and J by 5 bases, 8 bases remained unmatched. The CDR3 is 14 amino acids. The CDR3: CASSIAGLSHEQYF. CDR3 DNA: TGTGCCAGCAGTATAGCGGGGCTCAGCCACGAGCAGTACTTC.

V usage is TRBV5-1 and J usage is TRBJ1-1; D unclear. The ends were cut back, 2 bases at V and 3 bases at J, with 5 bases in the middle. The CDR3 runs 12 residues. The germline gives CDR1 SGHRS, CDR2 YFSETQ. The CDR3 protein is CASSFGDTEAFF. The DNA for the CDR3 is TGCGCCAGCAGCTTTGGGGACACTGAAGCTTTCTTT.

The J gene is TRBJ2-2, the V gene TRBV6-1, with D hard to call. Germline V CDR1 and CDR2: MNHNS, SASEGT. Trimming took off 2 bases at V and 3 bases at J, with 7 bases between the two ends. The CDR3 has 14 residues. The CDR3 DNA is TGTGCCAGCAGTGAATCATGGGACACCGGGGAGCTGTTTTTT. This gives the protein CASSESWDTGELFF.

In its sample, this clone was seen once. This chain joins TRBV6-5 and TRBJ2-7; 10 nucleotides line up with TRBD1. With V trimmed by 6 bases and J by 3 bases, 5 bases remained unmatched. This CDR3 has 14 residues. Germline V gene lookup returns CDR1 MNHEY and CDR2 SVGAGI. The CDR3 protein is CASSRQGADYEQYF. In nucleotides, the CDR3 is TGTGCCAGCAGCCGACAGGGGGCGGACTACGAGCAGTACTTC.

This chain uses TRBV18 with TRBJ2-2; D not certain. The CDR3 runs 13 residues. CDR1 is KGHSH, CDR2 LQKENI, per germline. V was trimmed by 6 bases and J by 3 bases, leaving 8 bases between them. CDR3 nucleotides: TGTGCCAGCTCCGTTGGGGACACCGGGGAGCTGTTTTTT. Its protein product is CASSVGDTGELFF.